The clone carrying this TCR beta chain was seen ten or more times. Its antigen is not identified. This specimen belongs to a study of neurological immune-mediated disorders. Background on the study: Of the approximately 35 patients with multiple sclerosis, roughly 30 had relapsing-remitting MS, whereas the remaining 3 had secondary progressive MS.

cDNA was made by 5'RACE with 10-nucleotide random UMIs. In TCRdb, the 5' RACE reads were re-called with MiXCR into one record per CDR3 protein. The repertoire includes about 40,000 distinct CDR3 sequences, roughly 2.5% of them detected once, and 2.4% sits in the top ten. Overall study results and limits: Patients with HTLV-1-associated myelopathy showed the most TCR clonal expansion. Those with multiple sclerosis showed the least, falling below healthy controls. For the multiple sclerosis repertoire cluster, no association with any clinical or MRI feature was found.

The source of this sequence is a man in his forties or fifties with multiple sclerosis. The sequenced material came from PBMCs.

The CDR3 region has the DNA TGTGCCAGCAAGCGGGCCTCTGGGGAGCTGTTTTTT. It codes for CASKRASGELFF. The chain uses TRBV12-3 or TRBV12-4 and TRBJ2-2; D is possibly TRBD2 (6 bases). There are 12 residues in the CDR3. V was trimmed by 7 bases and J by 8 bases, leaving 11 bases between them.